This TCR beta chain is drawn from a study of shared clonotypes between healthy human individuals. About the study: The composition of the donors was a couple of women and a few men aged 18 to 49.

The authors divided CD4+ cells into CD45RA+ naive and CD45RA-negative memory subsets. Some clones are missing from TCRdb's copy, which holds only in-frame ones; the method was immunoSEQ multiplex PCR. The sample contains hundreds of thousands of clones, about 78% of which appear only once. V was pared by 1 base and J by 0 bases, with 6 bases of the junction left unmatched. The CDR3 is made up of 16 amino acids. CDR1 SGHRS and CDR2 YFSETQ come from the germline V gene. This rearrangement joins TRBV5-1 to TRBJ1-1; TRBD1 aligns across 7 bases. The clonotype was recovered from a woman aged 25 to 39 in good health. Sample: memory CD4+ T cells sorted from blood. Subset indicated: CD45RA-negative fraction. The CDR3 DNA sequence: TGCGCCAGCAGCTTGCGGTACGGACAGGTGAACACTGAAGCTTTCTTT. Translating it yields CASSLRYGQVNTEAFF.